This TCR beta chain was documented in a study of T cell repertoires in cytomegalovirus infection. This clonotype was counted a few times. The antigen is not known. One entry per CDR3 protein results from TCRdb running MiXCR on the reads. The sample records roughly 250,000 distinct CDR3 sequences, over 20% being singletons. Notes on the study in general: People with CMV and the relevant HLA were identified by cumulative public TCR beta family frequency.

This CDR3 region has 12 residues. The V and J ends lost 6 bases and 12 bases respectively, with 14 bases between them. The germline V gene encodes CDR1 SNHLY and CDR2 FYNNEI. The chain couples TRBV2 to TRBJ1-4; D unresolved. The clonotype was recovered from a human donor in good health (CMV status not recorded). Some clones in this sample may be carry-over from other donors' samples. Material for sequencing was CD8+ T cells from PBMCs. CDR3: CASRSFVEELFF. The CDR3 bases are TGTGCCAGCAGGAGCTTCGTGGAGGAACTGTTTTTT.